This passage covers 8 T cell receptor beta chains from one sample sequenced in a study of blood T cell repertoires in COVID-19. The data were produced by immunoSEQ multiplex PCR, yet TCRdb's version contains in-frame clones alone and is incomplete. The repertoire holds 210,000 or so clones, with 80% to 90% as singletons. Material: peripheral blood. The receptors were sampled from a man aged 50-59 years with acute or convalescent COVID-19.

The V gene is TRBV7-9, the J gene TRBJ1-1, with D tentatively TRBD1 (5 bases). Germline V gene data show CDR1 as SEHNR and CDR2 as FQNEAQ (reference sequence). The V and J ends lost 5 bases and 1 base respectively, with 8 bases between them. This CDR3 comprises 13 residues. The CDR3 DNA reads TGTGCCAGCAGCCGCAGGGAGAACACTGAAGCTTTCTTT. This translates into CASSRRENTEAFF.

The CDR3 loop reads CASSQDPGTDTQYF. In nucleotides, the CDR3 is TGCGCCAGCAGCCAAGATCCCGGGACAGATACGCAGTATTTT. The genes are TRBV4-1 and TRBJ2-3; no reliable D call. This CDR3 is built from 14 residues. V was cut by 0 bases and J by 3 bases, with 7 bases left in between. Per germline, CDR1 MGHRA and CDR2 YSYEKL.

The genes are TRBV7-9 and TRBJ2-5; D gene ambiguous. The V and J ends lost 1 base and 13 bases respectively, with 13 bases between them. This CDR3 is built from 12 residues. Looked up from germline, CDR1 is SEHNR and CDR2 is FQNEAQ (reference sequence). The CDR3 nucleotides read TGTGCCAGCAGCTTAGAAGGCAGGCAAGGGTACTTC. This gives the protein CASSLEGRQGYF.

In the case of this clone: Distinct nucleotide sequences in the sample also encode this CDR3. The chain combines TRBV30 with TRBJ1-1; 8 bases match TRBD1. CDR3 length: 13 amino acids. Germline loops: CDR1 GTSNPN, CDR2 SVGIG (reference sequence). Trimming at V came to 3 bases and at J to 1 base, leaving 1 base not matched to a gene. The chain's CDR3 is CAWSGQGNTEAFF. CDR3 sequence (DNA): TGTGCCTGGAGCGGACAGGGGAACACTGAAGCTTTCTTT.

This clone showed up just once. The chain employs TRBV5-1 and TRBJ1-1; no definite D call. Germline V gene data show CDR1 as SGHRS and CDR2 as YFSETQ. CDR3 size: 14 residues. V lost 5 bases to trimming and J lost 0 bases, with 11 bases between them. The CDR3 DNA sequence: TGCGCCAGCAGTCTGGGCGCCTTGAACACTGAAGCTTTCTTT. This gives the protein CASSLGALNTEAFF.

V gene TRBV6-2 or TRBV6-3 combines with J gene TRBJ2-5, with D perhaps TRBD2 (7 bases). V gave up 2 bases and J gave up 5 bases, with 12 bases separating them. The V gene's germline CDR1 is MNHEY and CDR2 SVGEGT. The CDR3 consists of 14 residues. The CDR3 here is CASSYGGAGETQYF. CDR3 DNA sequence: TGTGCCAGCAGTTACGGGGGGGCCGGGGAGACCCAGTACTTC.

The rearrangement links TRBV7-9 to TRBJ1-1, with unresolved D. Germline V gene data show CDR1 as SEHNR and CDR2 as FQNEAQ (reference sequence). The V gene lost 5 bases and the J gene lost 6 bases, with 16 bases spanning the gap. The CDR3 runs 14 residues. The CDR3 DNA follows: TGTGCCAGCAGCCCGAGGATCCGGAGGGCTGAAGCTTTCTTT. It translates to CASSPRIRRAEAFF. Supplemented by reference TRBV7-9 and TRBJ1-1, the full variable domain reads DTGVSQNPRHKITKRGQNVTFRCDPISEHNRLYWYRQTLGQGPEFLTYFQNEAQLEKSRLLSDRFSAERPKGSFSTLEIQRTEQGDSAMYLCASSPRIRRAEAFFGQGTRLTVV.

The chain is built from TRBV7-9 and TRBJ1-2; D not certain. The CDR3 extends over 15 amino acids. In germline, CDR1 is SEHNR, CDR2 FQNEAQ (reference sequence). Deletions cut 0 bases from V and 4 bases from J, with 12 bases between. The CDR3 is CASSLAEMEGYGYTF. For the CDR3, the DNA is TGTGCCAGCAGCTTAGCGGAAATGGAGGGCTATGGCTACACCTTC.